The present entry profiles one T cell receptor beta chain with its context. The data belong to a study of CD4 T cell repertoires in COVID-19. Mild-to-severe COVID-19 survivors were the donors. Trimming shortened V by 4 bases and J by 1 base, and 7 bases separated the two germline ends. Germline CDR1 reads SQVTM; CDR2 reads ANQGSEA. The CDR3 has 12 amino acids. The assay was immunoSEQ multiplex PCR, and TCRdb's table has in-frame clones only and misses some. The data contain 65,000 to 95,000 clones, approximately 83% of them singletons. The rearrangement joins TRBV29-1 to TRBJ1-1; D is undetermined. The input for sequencing was CD4+ T cells from peripheral blood, taken after recovery from COVID-19. The clonotype was recovered from a human donor who had COVID-19. The CDR3 DNA is TGCAGCGTTGGCCCAGGGAACACTGAAGCTTTCTTT. Its translation: CSVGPGNTEAFF.